This T cell receptor beta chain was identified during a study of T cell changes during pregnancy in multiple sclerosis. The table came from immunoSEQ multiplex PCR; TCRdb's copy has only in-frame clones and leaves some out. This sample has 40,000 to 50,000 clones; roughly 87% occur once, and the top ten carry about 1.2%. This TCR was recovered from a female donor with multiple sclerosis, enrolled in a pregnancy study. This specimen was CD4+ T cells from peripheral blood mononuclear cells, taken in the first trimester of pregnancy.

The CDR3 nucleotides read TGCGCCAGCAGTGAGTCCAGCGTGCAGGGAAGAAAGTCACCCCTCCACTTT. Protein product: CASSESSVQGRKSPLHF. V is TRBV10-1 and J is TRBJ1-6; perhaps TRBD1 as D (5 bases). Germline V gene data show CDR1 as WNHNN and CDR2 as SYGVQD (reference sequence). V was trimmed by 0 bases and J by 10 bases, leaving 19 bases between them. CDR3 length: 17 amino acids.